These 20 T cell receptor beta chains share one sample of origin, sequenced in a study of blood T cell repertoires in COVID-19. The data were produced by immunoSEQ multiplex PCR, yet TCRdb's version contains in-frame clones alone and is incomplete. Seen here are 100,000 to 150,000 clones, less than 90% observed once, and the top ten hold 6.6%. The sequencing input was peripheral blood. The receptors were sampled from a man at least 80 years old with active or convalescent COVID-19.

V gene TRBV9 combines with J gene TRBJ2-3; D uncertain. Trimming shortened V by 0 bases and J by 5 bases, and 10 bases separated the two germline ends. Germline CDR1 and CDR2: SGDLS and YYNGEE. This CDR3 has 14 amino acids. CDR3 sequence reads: CASSVADIIDTQYF. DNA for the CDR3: TGTGCCAGCAGCGTAGCTGACATAATAGATACGCAGTATTTT.

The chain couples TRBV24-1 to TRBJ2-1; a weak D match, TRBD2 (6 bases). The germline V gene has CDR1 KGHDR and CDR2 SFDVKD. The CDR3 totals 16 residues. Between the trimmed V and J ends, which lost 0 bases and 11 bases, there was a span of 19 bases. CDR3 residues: CATSDLQGGAISKQFF. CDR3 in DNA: TGTGCCACCAGTGATTTGCAAGGCGGGGCAATCTCCAAGCAGTTCTTC.

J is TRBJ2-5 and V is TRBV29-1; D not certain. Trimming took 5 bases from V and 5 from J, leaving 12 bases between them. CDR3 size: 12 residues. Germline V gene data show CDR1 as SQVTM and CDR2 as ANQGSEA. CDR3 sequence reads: CSVWRTGETQYF. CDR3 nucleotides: TGCAGCGTTTGGAGAACCGGGGAGACCCAGTACTTC.

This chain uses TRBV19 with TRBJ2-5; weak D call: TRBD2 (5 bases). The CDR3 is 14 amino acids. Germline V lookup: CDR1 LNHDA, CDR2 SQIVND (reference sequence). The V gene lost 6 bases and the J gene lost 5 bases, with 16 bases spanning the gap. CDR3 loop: CASSWTYDGETQYF. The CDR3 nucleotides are TGTGCCAGTAGCTGGACTTATGATGGGGAGACCCAGTACTTC.

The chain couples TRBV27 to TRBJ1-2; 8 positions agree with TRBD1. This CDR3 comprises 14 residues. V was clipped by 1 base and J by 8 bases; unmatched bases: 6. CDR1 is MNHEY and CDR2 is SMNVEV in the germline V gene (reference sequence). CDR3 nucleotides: TGTGCCAGCAGTTTATTGCAGGGGGCGCGGGGCTACACCTTC. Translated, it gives CASSLLQGARGYTF.

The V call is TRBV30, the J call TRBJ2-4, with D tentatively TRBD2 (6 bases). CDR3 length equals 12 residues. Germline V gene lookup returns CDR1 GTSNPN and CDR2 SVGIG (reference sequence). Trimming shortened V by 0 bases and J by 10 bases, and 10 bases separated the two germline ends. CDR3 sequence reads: CAWSVGRGIQYF. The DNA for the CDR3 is TGTGCCTGGAGTGTAGGTCGGGGGATTCAGTACTTC.

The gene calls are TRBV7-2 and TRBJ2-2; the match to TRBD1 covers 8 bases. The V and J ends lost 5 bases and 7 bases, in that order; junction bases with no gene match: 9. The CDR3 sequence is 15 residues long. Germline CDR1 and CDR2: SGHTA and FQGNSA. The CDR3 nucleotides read TGTGCCAGCAGCACCAGGACAGGGAAGGTCGGGGAGCTGTTTTTT. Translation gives CASSTRTGKVGELFF.

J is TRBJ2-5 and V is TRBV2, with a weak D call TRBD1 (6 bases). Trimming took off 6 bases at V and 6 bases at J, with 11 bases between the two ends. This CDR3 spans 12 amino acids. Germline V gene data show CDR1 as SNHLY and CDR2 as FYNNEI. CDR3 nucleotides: TGTGCCAGCAGAGGCACAGGGAAGACCCAGTACTTC. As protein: CASRGTGKTQYF.

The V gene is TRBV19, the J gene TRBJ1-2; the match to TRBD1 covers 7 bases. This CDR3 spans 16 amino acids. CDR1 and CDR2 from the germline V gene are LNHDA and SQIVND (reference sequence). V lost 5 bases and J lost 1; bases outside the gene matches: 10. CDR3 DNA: TGTGCCAGTAGTCGGCGGGACAGCCAGTTTAACTATGGCTACACCTTC. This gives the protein CASSRRDSQFNYGYTF.

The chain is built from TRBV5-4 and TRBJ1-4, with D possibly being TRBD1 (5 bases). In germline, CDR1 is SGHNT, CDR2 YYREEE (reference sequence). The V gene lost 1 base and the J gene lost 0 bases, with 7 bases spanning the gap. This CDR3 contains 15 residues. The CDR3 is CASSLRGATNEKLFF. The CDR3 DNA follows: TGTGCCAGCAGCTTGAGGGGTGCAACTAATGAAAAACTGTTTTTT.

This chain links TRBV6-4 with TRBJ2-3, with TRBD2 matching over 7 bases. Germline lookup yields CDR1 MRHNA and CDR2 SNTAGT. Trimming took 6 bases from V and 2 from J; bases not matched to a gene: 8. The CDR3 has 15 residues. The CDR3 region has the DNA TGTGCCAGCAGCCCCCCTAGCGGACACACAGATACGCAGTATTTT. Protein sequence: CASSPPSGHTDTQYF.

In nucleotides, the CDR3 is TGCGCCAGCAGCTTGGCCGGGCGGGTCAGCTCCTACAATGAGCAGTTCTTC. Translation: CASSLAGRVSSYNEQFF. This rearrangement joins TRBV5-1 to TRBJ2-1; D is perhaps TRBD2 (5 bases). The germline V gene encodes CDR1 SGHRS and CDR2 YFSETQ. The V and J ends lost 0 bases and 0 bases respectively, with 13 bases between them. This CDR3 is built from 17 residues.

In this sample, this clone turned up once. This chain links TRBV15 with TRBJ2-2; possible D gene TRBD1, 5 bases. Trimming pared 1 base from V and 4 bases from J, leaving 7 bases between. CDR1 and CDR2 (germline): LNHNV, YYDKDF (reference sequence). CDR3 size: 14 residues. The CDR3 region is CATSRGQPTGELFF. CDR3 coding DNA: TGTGCCACCAGCAGAGGACAGCCCACCGGGGAGCTGTTTTTT.

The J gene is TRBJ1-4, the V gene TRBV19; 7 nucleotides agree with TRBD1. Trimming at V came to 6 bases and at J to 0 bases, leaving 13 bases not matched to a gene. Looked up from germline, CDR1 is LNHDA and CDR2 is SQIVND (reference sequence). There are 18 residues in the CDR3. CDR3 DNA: TGTGCCAGTAGGGGAATACCGGGACAGTCTTCAACTAATGAAAAACTGTTTTTT. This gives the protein CASRGIPGQSSTNEKLFF.

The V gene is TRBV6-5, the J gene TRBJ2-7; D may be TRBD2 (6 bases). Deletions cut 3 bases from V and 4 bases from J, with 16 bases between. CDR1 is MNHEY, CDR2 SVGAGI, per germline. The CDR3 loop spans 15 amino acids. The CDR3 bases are TGTGCCAGCAGTTATGGCCCCCGGGAGACGTACGAGCAGTACTTC. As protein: CASSYGPRETYEQYF.

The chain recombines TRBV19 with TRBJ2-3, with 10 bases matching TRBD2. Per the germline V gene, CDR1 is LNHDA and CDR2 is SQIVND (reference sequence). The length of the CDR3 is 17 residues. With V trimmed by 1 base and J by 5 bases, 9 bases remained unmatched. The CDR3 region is CASSIGPGASGGDTQYF. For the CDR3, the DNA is TGTGCCAGTAGTATAGGTCCCGGGGCTAGCGGGGGAGATACGCAGTATTTT.

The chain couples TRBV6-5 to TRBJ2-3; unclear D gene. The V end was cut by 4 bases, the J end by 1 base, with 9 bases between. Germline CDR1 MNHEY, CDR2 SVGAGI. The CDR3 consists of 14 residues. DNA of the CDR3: TGTGCCAGCAGTTCTGAGGTCCGCACAGATACGCAGTATTTT. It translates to CASSSEVRTDTQYF.

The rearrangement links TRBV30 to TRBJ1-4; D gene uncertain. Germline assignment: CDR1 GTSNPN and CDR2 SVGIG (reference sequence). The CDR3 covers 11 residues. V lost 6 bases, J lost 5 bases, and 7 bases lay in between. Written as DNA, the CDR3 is TGTGCCTGTCGAGGGAATGAAAAACTGTTTTTT. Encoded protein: CACRGNEKLFF.

CDR3 sequence (DNA): TGTGCCAGCAGCCCCCCCGGACTAGCGGGTAATGAGCAGTTCTTC. The encoded protein is CASSPPGLAGNEQFF. The chain is built from TRBV7-2 and TRBJ2-1; 11 bases are shared with TRBD2. The CDR3 runs to 15 residues. The J segment lost 7 bases and the V segment lost 5 bases, leaving 7 bases of the junction unmatched. Germline V gene data show CDR1 as SGHTA and CDR2 as FQGNSA.

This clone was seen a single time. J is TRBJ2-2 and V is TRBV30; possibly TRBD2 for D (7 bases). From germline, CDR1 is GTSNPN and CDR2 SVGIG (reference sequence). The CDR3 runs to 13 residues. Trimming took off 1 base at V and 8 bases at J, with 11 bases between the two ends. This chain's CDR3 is CAWSGGGPGELFF. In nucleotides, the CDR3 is TGTGCCTGGAGTGGGGGGGGGCCTGGGGAGCTGTTTTTT.